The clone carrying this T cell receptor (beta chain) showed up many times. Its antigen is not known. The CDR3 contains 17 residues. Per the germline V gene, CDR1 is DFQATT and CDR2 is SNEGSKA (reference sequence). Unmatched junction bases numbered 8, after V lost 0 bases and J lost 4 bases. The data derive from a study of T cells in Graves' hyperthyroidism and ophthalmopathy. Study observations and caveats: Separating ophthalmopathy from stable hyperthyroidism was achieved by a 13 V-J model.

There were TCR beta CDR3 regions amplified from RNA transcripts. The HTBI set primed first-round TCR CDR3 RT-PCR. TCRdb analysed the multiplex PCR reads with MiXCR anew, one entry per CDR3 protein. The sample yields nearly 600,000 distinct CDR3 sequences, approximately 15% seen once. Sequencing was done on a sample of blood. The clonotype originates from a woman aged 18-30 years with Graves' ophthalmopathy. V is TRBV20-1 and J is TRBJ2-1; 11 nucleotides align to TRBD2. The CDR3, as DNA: TGCAGTGCTAGAGATCCGATGGGACTAGCGGCTTACAATGAGCAGTTCTTC. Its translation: CSARDPMGLAAYNEQFF.